This T cell receptor (beta chain) was observed in a study of T-cell memory formation after mild COVID-19. Study-wide background: There were largely donor-specific TCR clusters.

As concerns this clonotype: Antigen specificity is unknown.

Constant-segment primers were used for 5'RACE, and the resulting TCR alpha and TCR beta cDNA libraries carried sample barcodes and UMIs. TCRdb used MiXCR to reprocess the 5' RACE reads, holding one entry per CDR3 protein. The data hold 140,000 to 150,000 distinct CDR3 sequences, with almost 25% observed a single time. Study-level points and caveats: Detection of some responders pre-infection suggested pre-existing cross-reactive memory T cells participated. The CD4+ clones that contracted clustered mainly within CM and EM, and the CD8+ clones concentrated in EMRA.

Germline assignment: CDR1 SGHDN and CDR2 FVKESK. V was pared by 0 bases and J by 3 bases, with 3 bases of the junction left unmatched. The CDR3 spans 15 residues. Input material: PBMCs or a T cell subset sorted from them (not recorded which). The receptor was isolated from an adult woman who had mild COVID-19 (a few samples of this study predate the infection). Cell type and time point are not known. The gene calls are TRBV14 and TRBJ1-1; 8 bases line up with TRBD1. The CDR3 DNA is TGTGCCAGCAGCCAAGAGATGACAGGGGACACTGAAGCTTTCTTT. Translating gives CASSQEMTGDTEAFF.